This TCR beta chain was observed in a study of siplizumab effects on memory and regulatory T cells. General study points: The diversity of naive T cells seemed greater than that of memory cells, and their alloresponse contribution seemed major. Mean Treg-derived proportions of mappable alloreactive CD4+ clones were approximately 69% for siplizumab and around 29% for controls. Alloreactive clones mapping to unstimulated subsets formed only a minor fraction.

Trimming shortened V by 4 bases and J by 6 bases, and 10 bases separated the two germline ends. The CDR3 extends over 13 amino acids. CDR1 is SGHTA and CDR2 is FQGNSA in the germline V gene. Notes on this clone: The antigen remains unidentified.

Measured with immunoSEQ multiplex PCR; TCRdb has only the in-frame clones, and not every one. The sample contains about 120,000 clones, around 95% of which appear only once. The clonotype comes from a human donor in good health. Sequenced sample: non-Treg CD4+ T cells sorted from blood. The chain combines TRBV7-2 with TRBJ1-5; D may be TRBD1 (5 bases). The CDR3 sequence is CASSYLGGQPQHF. The CDR3 DNA reads as TGTGCCAGCAGCTACCTCGGGGGTCAGCCCCAGCATTTT.